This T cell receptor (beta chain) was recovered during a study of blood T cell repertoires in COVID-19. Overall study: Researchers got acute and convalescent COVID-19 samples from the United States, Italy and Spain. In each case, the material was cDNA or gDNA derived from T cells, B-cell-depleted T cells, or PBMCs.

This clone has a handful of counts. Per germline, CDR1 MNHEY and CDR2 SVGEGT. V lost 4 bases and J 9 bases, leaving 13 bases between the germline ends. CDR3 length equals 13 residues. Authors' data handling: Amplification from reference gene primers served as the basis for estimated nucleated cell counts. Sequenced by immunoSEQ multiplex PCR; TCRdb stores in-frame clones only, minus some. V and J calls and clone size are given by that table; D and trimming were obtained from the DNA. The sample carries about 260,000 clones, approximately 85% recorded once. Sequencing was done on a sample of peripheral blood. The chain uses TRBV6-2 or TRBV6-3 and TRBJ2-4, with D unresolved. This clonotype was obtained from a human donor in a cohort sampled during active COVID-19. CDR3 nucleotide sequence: TGTGCCAGCAGTTCATCAAGCGAAGGCATTCAGTACTTC. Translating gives CASSSSSEGIQYF.